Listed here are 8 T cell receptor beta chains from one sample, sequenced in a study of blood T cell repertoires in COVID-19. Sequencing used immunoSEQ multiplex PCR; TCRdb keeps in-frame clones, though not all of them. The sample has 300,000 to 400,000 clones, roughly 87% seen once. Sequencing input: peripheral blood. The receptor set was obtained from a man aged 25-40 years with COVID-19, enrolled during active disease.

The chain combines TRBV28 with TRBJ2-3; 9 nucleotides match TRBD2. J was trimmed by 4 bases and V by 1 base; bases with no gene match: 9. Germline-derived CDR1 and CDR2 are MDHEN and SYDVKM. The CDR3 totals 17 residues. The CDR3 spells CASSLYGSGSNADTQYF. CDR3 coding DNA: TGTGCCAGCAGTTTATATGGTAGCGGGAGTAACGCAGATACGCAGTATTTT.

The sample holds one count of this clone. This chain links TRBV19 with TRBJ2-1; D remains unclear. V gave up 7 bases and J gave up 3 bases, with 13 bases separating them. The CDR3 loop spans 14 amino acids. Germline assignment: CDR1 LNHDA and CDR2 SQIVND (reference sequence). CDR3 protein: CASIGWPFYNEQFF. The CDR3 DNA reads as TGTGCCAGTATCGGGTGGCCCTTCTACAATGAGCAGTTCTTC. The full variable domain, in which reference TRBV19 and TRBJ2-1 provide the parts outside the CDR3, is DGGITQSPKYLFRKEGQNVTLSCEQNLNHDAMYWYRQDPGQGLRLIYYSQIVNDFQKGDIAEGYSVSREKKESFPLTVTSAQKNPTAFYLCASIGWPFYNEQFFGPGTRLTVL.

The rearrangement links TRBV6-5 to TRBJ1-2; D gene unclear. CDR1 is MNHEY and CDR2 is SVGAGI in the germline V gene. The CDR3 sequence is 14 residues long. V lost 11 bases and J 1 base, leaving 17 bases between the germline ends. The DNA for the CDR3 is TGTGCCGCCGGGCCCCTGGGAGGTAACTATGGCTACACCTTC. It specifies CAAGPLGGNYGYTF.

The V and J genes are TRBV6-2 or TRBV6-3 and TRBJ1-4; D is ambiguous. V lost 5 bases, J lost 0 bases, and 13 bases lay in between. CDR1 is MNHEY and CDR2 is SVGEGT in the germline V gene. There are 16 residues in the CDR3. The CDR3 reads CASSQPSGATNEKLFF. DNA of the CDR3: TGTGCCAGCAGTCAACCCTCCGGGGCAACTAATGAAAAACTGTTTTTT.

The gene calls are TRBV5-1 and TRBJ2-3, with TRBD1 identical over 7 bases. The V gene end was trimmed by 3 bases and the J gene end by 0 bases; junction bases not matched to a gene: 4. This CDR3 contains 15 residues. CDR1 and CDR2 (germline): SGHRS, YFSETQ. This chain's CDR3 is CASSSTGQSTDTQYF. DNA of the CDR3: TGCGCCAGCAGCTCGACAGGGCAAAGCACAGATACGCAGTATTTT. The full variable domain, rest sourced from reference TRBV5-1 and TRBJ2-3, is KAGVTQTPRYLIKTRGQQVTLSCSPISGHRSVSWYQQTPGQGLQFLFEYFSETQRNKGNFPGRFSGRQFSNSRSEMNVSTLELGDSALYLCASSSTGQSTDTQYFGPGTRLTVL.

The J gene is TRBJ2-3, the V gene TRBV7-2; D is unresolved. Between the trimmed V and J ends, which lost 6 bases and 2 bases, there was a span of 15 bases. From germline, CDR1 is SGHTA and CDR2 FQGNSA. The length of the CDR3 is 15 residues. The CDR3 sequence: CASRSQSGFTDTQYF. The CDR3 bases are TGTGCCAGCAGGTCTCAGTCGGGTTTCACAGATACGCAGTATTTT. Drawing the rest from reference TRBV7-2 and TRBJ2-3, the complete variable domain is GAGVSQSPSNKVTEKGKDVELRCDPISGHTALYWYRQSLGQGLEFLIYFQGNSAPDKSGLPSDRFSAERTGGSVSTLTIQRTQQEDSAVYLCASRSQSGFTDTQYFGPGTRLTVL.

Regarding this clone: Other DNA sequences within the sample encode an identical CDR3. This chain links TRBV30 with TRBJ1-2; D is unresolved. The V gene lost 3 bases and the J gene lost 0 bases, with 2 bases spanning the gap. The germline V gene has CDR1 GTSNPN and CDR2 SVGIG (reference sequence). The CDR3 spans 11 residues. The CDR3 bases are TGTGCCTGGAGCGCTAACTATGGCTACACCTTC. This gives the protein CAWSANYGYTF.

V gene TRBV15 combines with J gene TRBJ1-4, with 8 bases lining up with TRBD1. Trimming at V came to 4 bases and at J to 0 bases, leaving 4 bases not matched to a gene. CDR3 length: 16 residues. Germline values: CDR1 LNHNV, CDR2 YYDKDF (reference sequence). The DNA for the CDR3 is TGTGCCACCAGCAAAGGGACAGGCGCAACTAATGAAAAACTGTTTTTT. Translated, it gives CATSKGTGATNEKLFF.